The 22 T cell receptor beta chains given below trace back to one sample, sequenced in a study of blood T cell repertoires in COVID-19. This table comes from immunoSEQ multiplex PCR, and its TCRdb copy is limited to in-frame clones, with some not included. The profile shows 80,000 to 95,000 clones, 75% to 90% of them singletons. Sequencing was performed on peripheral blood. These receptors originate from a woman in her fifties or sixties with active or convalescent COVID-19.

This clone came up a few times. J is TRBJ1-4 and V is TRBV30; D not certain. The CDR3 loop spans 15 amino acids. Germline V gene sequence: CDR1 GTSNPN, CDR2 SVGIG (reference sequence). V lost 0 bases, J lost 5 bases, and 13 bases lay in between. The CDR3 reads CAWSVRRQLNEKLFF. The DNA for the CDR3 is TGTGCCTGGAGTGTCCGGCGGCAGCTAAATGAAAAACTGTTTTTT.

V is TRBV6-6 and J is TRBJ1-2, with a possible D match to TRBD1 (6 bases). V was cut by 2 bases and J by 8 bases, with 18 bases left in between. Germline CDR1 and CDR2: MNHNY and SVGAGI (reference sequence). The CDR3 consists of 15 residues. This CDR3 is CASSYEGGWLDGYTF. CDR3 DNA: TGTGCCAGCAGTTACGAAGGGGGATGGTTGGACGGCTACACCTTC.

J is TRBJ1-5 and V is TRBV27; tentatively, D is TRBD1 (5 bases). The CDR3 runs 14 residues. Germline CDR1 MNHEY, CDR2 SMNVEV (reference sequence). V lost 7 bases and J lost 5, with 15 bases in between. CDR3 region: CASTQAPGDQPQHF. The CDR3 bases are TGTGCCAGCACCCAGGCCCCGGGGGATCAGCCCCAGCATTTT.

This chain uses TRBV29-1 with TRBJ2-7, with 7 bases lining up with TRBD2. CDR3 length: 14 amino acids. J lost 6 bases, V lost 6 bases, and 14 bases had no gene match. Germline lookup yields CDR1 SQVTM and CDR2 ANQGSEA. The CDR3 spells CSVLPGGGVSEQYF. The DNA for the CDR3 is TGCAGCGTACTCCCTGGGGGAGGGGTCTCCGAGCAGTACTTC.

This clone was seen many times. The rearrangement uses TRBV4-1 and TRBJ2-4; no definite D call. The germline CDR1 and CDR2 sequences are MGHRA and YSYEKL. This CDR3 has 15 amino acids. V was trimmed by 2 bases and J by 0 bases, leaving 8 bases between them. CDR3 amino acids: CASSQSDLAKNIQYF. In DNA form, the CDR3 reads TGCGCCAGCAGCCAATCAGATTTAGCCAAAAACATTCAGTACTTC.

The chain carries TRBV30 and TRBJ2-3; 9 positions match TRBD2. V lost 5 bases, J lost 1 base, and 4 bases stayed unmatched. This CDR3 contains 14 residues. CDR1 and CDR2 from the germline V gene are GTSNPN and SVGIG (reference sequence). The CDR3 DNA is TGTGCCTGGGGCAGGACTAGCGGCACAGATACGCAGTATTTT. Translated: CAWGRTSGTDTQYF.

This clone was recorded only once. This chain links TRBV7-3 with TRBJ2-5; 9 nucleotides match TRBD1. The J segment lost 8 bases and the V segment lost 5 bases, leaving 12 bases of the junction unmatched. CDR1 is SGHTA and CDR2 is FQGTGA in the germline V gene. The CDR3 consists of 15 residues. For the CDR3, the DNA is TGTGCCAGCAGCCCTCGGACAGGGGTAGGTCATACCCAGTACTTC. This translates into CASSPRTGVGHTQYF.

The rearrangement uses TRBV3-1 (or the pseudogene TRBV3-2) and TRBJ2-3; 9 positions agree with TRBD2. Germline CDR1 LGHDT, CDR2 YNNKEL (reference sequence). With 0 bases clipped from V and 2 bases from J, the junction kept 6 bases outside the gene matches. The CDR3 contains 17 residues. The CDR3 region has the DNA TGTGCCAGCAGCCAAGAGAGCCTAGCGGGGACCACAGATACGCAGTATTTT. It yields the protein CASSQESLAGTTDTQYF.

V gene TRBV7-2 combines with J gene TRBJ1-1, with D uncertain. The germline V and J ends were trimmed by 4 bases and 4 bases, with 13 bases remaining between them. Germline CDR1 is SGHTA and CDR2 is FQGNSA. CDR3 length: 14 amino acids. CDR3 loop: CASSYGAGLTEAFF. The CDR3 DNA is TGTGCCAGCAGCTACGGCGCAGGCCTCACTGAAGCTTTCTTT.

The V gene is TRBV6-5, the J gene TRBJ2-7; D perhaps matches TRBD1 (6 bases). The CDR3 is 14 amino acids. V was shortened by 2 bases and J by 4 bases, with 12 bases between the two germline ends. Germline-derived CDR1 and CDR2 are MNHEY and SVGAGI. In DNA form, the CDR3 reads TGTGCCAGCAGTTACAACAGGGTCGTGTACGAGCAGTACTTC. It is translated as CASSYNRVVYEQYF.

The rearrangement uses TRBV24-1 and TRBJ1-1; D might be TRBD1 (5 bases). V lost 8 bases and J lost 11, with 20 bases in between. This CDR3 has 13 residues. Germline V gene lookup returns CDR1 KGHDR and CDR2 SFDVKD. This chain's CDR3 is CATKGAGPLGAFF. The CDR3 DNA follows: TGTGCCACCAAAGGGGCGGGGCCTCTGGGTGCTTTCTTT.

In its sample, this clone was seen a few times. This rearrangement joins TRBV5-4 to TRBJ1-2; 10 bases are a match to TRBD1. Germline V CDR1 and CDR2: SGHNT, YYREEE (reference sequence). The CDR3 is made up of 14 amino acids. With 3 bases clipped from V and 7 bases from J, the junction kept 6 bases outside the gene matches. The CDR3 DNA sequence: TGTGCCAGCAGCTCGGGACAGGGGTTGGCTGGCTACACCTTC. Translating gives CASSSGQGLAGYTF.

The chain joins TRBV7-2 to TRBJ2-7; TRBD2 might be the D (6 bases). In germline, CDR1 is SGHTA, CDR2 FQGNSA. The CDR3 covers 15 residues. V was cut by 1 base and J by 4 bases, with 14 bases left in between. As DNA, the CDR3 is TGTGCCAGCAGCTTAGAAGGCGGCGGGGCTTACGAGCAGTACTTC. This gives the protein CASSLEGGGAYEQYF.

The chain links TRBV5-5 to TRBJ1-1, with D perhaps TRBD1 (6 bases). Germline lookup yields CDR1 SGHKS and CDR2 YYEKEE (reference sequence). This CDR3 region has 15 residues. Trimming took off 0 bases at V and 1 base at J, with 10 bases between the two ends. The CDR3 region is CASSLVQGPNTEAFF. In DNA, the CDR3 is TGTGCCAGCAGCTTGGTACAGGGCCCGAACACTGAAGCTTTCTTT.

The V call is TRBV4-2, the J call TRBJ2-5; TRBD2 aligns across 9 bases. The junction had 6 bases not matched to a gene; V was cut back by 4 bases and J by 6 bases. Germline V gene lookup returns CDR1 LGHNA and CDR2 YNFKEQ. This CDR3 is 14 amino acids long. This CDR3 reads CASSPGGGAKTQYF. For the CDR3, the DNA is TGTGCCAGCAGCCCTGGCGGGGGGGCGAAGACCCAGTACTTC.

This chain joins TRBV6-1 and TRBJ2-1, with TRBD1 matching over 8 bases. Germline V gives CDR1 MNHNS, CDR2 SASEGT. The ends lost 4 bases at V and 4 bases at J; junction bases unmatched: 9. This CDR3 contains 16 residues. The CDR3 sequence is CASSVLTGGTYNEQFF. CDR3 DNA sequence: TGTGCCAGCAGTGTATTAACAGGGGGGACATACAATGAGCAGTTCTTC.

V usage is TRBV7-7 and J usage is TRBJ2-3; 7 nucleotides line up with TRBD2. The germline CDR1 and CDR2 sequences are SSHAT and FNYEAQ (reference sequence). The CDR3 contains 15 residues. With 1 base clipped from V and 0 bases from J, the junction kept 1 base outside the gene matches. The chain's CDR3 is CASSLGSGSTDTQYF. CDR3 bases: TGTGCCAGCAGCTTAGGTAGCGGGAGCACAGATACGCAGTATTTT.

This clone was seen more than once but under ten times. Here the CDR3 DNA reads TGTGCCAGCAGGGGGACTAGCCCAGATACGCAGTATTTT. This sequence encodes CASRGTSPDTQYF. The chain carries TRBV6-5 and TRBJ2-3; 9 nucleotides align to TRBD2. CDR1 is MNHEY, CDR2 SVGAGI, per germline. V shed 6 bases and J 4 bases; nucleotides not matched to a gene: 2. The CDR3 extends over 13 amino acids.

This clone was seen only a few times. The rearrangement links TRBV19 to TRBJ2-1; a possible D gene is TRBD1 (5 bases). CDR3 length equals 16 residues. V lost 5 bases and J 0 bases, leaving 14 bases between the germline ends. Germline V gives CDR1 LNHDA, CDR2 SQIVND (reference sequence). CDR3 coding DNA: TGTGCCAGTAGTGCCTCAGGGATCCTCTCCTACAATGAGCAGTTCTTC. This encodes CASSASGILSYNEQFF.

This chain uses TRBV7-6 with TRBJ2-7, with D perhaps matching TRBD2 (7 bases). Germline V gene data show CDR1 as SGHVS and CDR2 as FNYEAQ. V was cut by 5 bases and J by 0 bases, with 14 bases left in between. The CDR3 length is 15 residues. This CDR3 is CASSPAGASSYEQYF. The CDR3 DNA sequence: TGTGCCAGCAGCCCTGCGGGGGCCAGCTCCTACGAGCAGTACTTC.

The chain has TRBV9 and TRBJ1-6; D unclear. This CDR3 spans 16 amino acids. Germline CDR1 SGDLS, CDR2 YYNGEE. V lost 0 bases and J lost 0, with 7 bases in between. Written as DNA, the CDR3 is TGTGCCAGCAGCGTAGGGCAGCGCTCCTATAATTCACCCCTCCACTTT. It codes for CASSVGQRSYNSPLHF.

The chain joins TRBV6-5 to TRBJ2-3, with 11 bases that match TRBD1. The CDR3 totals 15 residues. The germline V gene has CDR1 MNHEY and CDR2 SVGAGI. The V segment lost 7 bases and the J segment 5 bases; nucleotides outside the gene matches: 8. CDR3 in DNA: TGTGCCAGCATCCCGGGGGGACAGGGGGTAGATACGCAGTATTTT. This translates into CASIPGGQGVDTQYF.